The text below deals with one T cell receptor beta chain. It has no known antigen specificity. No much larger clonotype is one base removed from it; base qualities were not supplied. This sample was taken from a study of cytomegalovirus exposure and HLA in healthy donors (dated by TCRdb to the late 2010s). Regarding the complete study: In an earlier analysis of roughly 500 of the donors, under 300 Gb of sequence data and 90 million to 120 million unique TCR beta sequences from roughly 200 million T cells were reported. HLA typing included class I and class II loci at four-digit resolution. Typing coverage varied by locus: roughly 629-640 donors for A, B, C, DRB1 and DQB1; approximately 520 for DQA1; about 600 for DPA1; roughly 450 for DPB1. High-throughput TCR immunosequencing, statistical association of individual TCRs with disease status, and machine learning were combined to predict cytomegalovirus infection status. Besides the first cohort of 550 to 750 subjects, a separate validation cohort made up of 120 different subjects was used. Rather than drawing on any new phenotypic data, the later analysis identified candidate immune exposures from TCR beta sequences and the way those sequences occurred across donors. To decide whether each TCR beta V gene segment behaved as functional or pseudogenic, an earlier analysis of some 600 of the donors relied on high-throughput TCR beta sequencing. The T cell repertoires of several hundred subjects were profiled by immunosequencing and related to cytomegalovirus serostatus. The study aimed to test whether signatures of past pathogen exposure could be identified by cataloging public T cell receptors. An early release covering approximately 600 HLA-typed donors comprised approximately 300 gigabases of sequencing data and 65 million to 100 million unique TCR sequences. Genome-wide SNP genotypes for about 65% of the roughly 700 donors were used in a later genetic analysis, which treated that subset as a discovery cohort. Donor age, sex, ethnicity and CMV serostatus were collected together with the repertoire data. All discovery cohort repertoires had been generated on a single sequencing platform. A later analysis re-examined previously published TCR beta repertoires from 610 or so donors and added high-resolution HLA genotyping to investigate patterns of TCR occurrence. On average, around 230,000 unique TCR beta nucleotide sequences were sequenced per donor among some 430 genotyped donors of the cohort, with 15% to 20% of those sequences being non-productive. About five DR-DQ haplotypes were treated as single units for association and clustering because of strong linkage in the cohort. The genetic ancestry cluster associated with self-reported Caucasian donors included 81% of the roughly 390 genotyped donors. Points the paper makes about the study in general: Most TCR sequences were observed very rarely across donors, whereas some public TCRs were present in many individuals. The study gave a list of some 150 TCR beta chains associated with cytomegalovirus. When HLA alleles, especially DR and DQ, strongly co-occurred, TCR associations were difficult to assign to individual alleles. About 17 rarely observed V segments, including chromosome 9 orphons, were excluded from the earlier analysis of just under 600 of the donors because counts were too low. The authors suggested that the approach could potentially be extended to other disease states and immunological phenotypes. In an earlier analysis of 587 of the donors, most TCR beta V segments were observed in productive rearrangements about 90% or about 30% of the time, broadly matching IMGT annotations. The only immune exposure information available for the cohort was CMV serostatus. In vitro tests confirmed that a few of the cytomegalovirus-associated TCR beta chains recognize cytomegalovirus antigens. A later analysis found that HLA-associated TCR beta chains were more clonally expanded and had lower generation probabilities than equally common non-associated chains. In a later genetic analysis, fewer N-insertions in productive TCRs were reported among donors in an Asian-associated ancestry cluster than the approximately 710-donor mean. In a later analysis, most CMV-associated TCR beta chains were found to appear HLA-restricted, with HLA associations seemingly driven largely by CMV exposure. A group of highly shared sequence variants was considered likely to be a technical artifact of the sequencing pipeline. In this cohort, only TCR beta chains were sequenced, and detectable features were limited by the absence of alpha or paired-chain data. According to a later analysis, parvovirus B19, influenza, CMV and Epstein-Barr virus appeared linked to several top co-occurrence clusters. Because HLA typing was missing for some donors at each locus, association tests included only the typed subset. A further reported finding was that TCR beta sequences accurately predicted the HLA-A and HLA-B alleles for most subjects in the first cohort. Because the 87-base-pair reads could not distinguish some IMGT-functional V segments, including TRBV6-2 and TRBV6-3, those segments were excluded. The classifier was reported to diagnose cytomegalovirus status with high specificity and sensitivity in both the original cohort and the validation cohort. A later analysis associated about 18,000 TCR beta sequences with specific HLA alleles at a false discovery rate of 0.05. According to a later analysis, TCR association rates differed among HLA loci, with DRB1 alleles showing the most associated TCRs and HLA-C alleles showing the fewest. Linkage disequilibrium might explain the correlated functional status among segregating V segments, but an unknown experimental factor could not be ruled out. V-gene and J-gene trimming of TCR beta chains was associated with a missense DCLRE1C variant in a later genetic analysis, and the association was replicated in an independent cohort. Roughly uniform sequencing depth across donors was assumed in presence/absence analyses, although this assumption may not hold.

The cohort consisted of 666 healthy bone marrow donors. At the time of sampling, all cohort members were nominally healthy, though unrecorded immune exposures were likely present. The donor was CMV seronegative and belonged to the group of more than 300 seronegative cohort members. Every donor gave a peripheral blood sample, and the peripheral blood mononuclear cells from that sample were used for TCR beta sequencing. Genomic DNA was extracted from the blood cell samples with the Qiagen DNeasy Blood Extraction Kit. Deletion took 8 bases off V and 0 bases off J, with a span of 11 bases between the germline ends. Counted from cysteine to phenylalanine, this CDR3 has 15 amino acids. The retained sequence is limited to the CDR3, 45 bases, with the frame set at the first base. The germline V gene yields MNHNS for CDR1 and SASEGT for CDR2. Libraries were constructed by the immunoSEQ multiplex PCR assay. A mixture of 60 forward primers for TCR Vbeta segments and 13 reverse primers for TCR Jbeta segments was used in the multiplex PCR. A multiplex PCR assay on genomic DNA amplified the CDR3 region of rearranged TCR beta genes. Amplified TCR beta libraries were sequenced as 87-base-pair reads on the Illumina HiSeq System. The original methods were these. Across the 500 to 750 repertoires, a later analysis counted tens of millions of unique TCR beta chains, 9 million to 14 million of which were shared by at least two donors. To remove PCR and sequencing errors, raw reads were error-corrected and collapsed into unique sequences using a nearest-neighbor algorithm that merged closely related sequences. CDR3 sequences were aligned to IMGT reference sequences to assign V, D and J gene segments. Each retained sequence needed at least a six-nucleotide match to both a V gene segment and a J gene segment. A rearrangement was called productive if the CDR3 had no stop codons and remained in frame with V and J, and every other rearrangement was called non-productive. Following IMGT convention, CDR3 was defined as the stretch from the second conserved V-encoded cysteine up to the conserved J-encoded phenylalanine. The earlier analysis of more than 450 of the donors excluded sequences that lacked an unambiguous match to a single V gene segment. An earlier analysis of 500 to 700 of the donors classified V segments as functional when productive rearrangements were above 56.7% and as segregating when the standard deviation between donors was above 5%. A statistical classification framework was developed to diagnose cytomegalovirus status using the catalog of TCR beta chain sequences. V and J gene assignment, in a later analysis, came from comparing TCR nucleotide sequences with IMGT/GENE-DB human TR gene sequences. The TCRdist pipeline was used in a later analysis to assign CDR3 sequences and most-parsimonious VDJ recombination scenarios. In a later analysis, every TCR beta chain was defined by the combination of its CDR3 amino acid sequence and its V-gene family, and reads without a unique V-gene family were dropped. To address suspected cross-contamination and a sequencing artifact, a later analysis removed 550 to 750 highly shared, low-generation-probability nucleotide sequences. In a later analysis, a clonal expansion index for each public chain was calculated from normalized within-repertoire ranks of inferred template counts. In a later analysis, generation probabilities were computed using a VDJ recombination model fitted to out-of-frame rearrangements, and the results were checked against IGoR. A later analysis scored TCR-TCR, TCR-HLA and TCR-CMV co-occurrence with hypergeometric tests, applying a repertoire-size bias correction to TCR pairs. In a later analysis, false discovery rates were estimated by permuting HLA or CMV assignments 20 times. In a later analysis, co-occurring TCRs were grouped using DBSCAN, and TCRdist sequence similarity was added for clustering within HLA-allele-positive subsets. For co-occurrence clustering, repertoires with fewer than 30,000 or more than 120,000 public chains were excluded, along with five repertoires with anomalous nucleotide sharing. Not all clones reach the TCRdb copy of this immuneACCESS table, which keeps in-frame sequences only. Checked studies attribute under half of the gap to unresolved V genes and leave the rest unexplained. V, J and clone size reflect that table, while D and trimming were determined from the DNA. Here the sample has 90,000 to 110,000 clones; 81% occur a single time. Roughly 2.3% of the sample belongs to the ten largest clones.

The receptor comes from a woman in her 30s in good health and CMV-seronegative. Specimen: PBMCs. The V gene is TRBV6-1 and the J gene is TRBJ2-6, and TRBD2 may be the D gene, going by 5 matching bases. The DNA sequence is as follows: TGTGCCAGCCGTTTAGGGAGCTCTGGGGCCAACGTCCTGACTTTC. Protein translation: CASRLGSSGANVLTF.